The source of this T cell receptor (beta chain) is a study of CD8+CD57+ T cells in acquired aplastic anemia. Profiling that covered TCR beta VDJ and CDR3 relied on genomic DNA as its template. Via MiXCR, TCRdb re-called the reads, giving one row per CDR3 protein. The repertoire holds under 200,000 distinct CDR3 sequences, with about two thirds as singletons. Sequenced patients had shown CD8+CD57+ cell expansion by flow cytometry. Specimen: sorted CD4+, CD8+, or CD8+CD57+ T cells (not recorded which) from PBMCs. The sequence was obtained from a human donor with aplastic anemia.

DNA for the CDR3: TGTGCCAGCAGTACCCGAGGGACTGAAGCTTTCTTT. Translating it yields CASSTRGTEAFF. The chain employs TRBV6-1 and TRBJ1-1; no clear D. Germline V gene sequence: CDR1 MNHNS, CDR2 SASEGT. CDR3 length: 12 residues. V lost 5 bases to trimming and J lost 5 bases, with 9 bases between them.